The 12 T cell receptor beta chains in this list originate from one sample, sequenced in a study of cytomegalovirus exposure and HLA in healthy donors. Measured with immunoSEQ multiplex PCR; TCRdb has only the in-frame clones, and not every one. The sample lists about 79,000 clones; over 85% were seen once. Input material: PBMCs. These receptors all stem from a woman in her 30s in good health and CMV-seronegative.

V and J are TRBV5-4 and TRBJ2-3; 12 bases fit TRBD2. V shed 0 bases and J 6 bases; nucleotides not matched to a gene: 11. Germline CDR1 reads SGHNT; CDR2 reads YYREEE (reference sequence). The CDR3 totals 18 residues. The CDR3 nucleotides are TGTGCCAGCAGCTTGGAGGCGACTAGCGGGAGACAGAGGGATACGCAGTATTTT. Protein product: CASSLEATSGRQRDTQYF. Looking up the rest from reference TRBV5-4 and TRBJ2-3 gives the full variable domain: ETGVTQSPTHLIKTRGQQVTLRCSSQSGHNTVSWYQQALGQGPQFIFQYYREEENGRGNFPPRFSGLQFPNYSSELNVNALELDDSALYLCASSLEATSGRQRDTQYFGPGTRLTVL.

CDR3 sequence (DNA): TGTGCCAGCAGCTTAGGTAGGAGGGACGAGCAGTACTTC. It yields the protein CASSLGRRDEQYF. The chain has TRBV7-2 and TRBJ2-7; D is perhaps TRBD2 (6 bases). The CDR3 covers 13 residues. From germline, CDR1 is SGHTA and CDR2 FQGNSA. Trimming shortened V by 1 base and J by 5 bases, and 9 bases separated the two germline ends.

The gene calls are TRBV9 and TRBJ1-5; D gene uncertain. In germline, CDR1 is SGDLS, CDR2 YYNGEE. This CDR3 contains 17 residues. The V gene lost 4 bases and the J gene lost 5 bases, with 22 bases spanning the gap. The CDR3 sequence is CASSPPGSMREDQPQHF. The CDR3 nucleotides read TGTGCCAGCAGCCCTCCCGGGTCAATGCGGGAAGATCAGCCCCAGCATTTT.

V usage is TRBV7-2 and J usage is TRBJ1-2; 9 bases line up with TRBD1. V lost 6 bases, J lost 8 bases, and 7 bases stayed unmatched. Per the germline V gene, CDR1 is SGHTA and CDR2 is FQGNSA. This CDR3 has 13 amino acids. CDR3 sequence reads: CASSLRTGVGYTF. For the CDR3, the DNA is TGTGCCAGCAGTTTACGGACAGGGGTAGGCTACACCTTC. The variable domain in full, with the rest retrieved from reference TRBV7-2 and TRBJ1-2, is GAGVSQSPSNKVTEKGKDVELRCDPISGHTALYWYRQSLGQGLEFLIYFQGNSAPDKSGLPSDRFSAERTGGSVSTLTIQRTQQEDSAVYLCASSLRTGVGYTFGSGTRLTVV.

The CDR3 DNA reads TGTGCCAGTACCCCGACAGGGGGAGGGCAGCCCCAGCATTTT. Translated: CASTPTGGGQPQHF. This rearrangement joins TRBV19 to TRBJ1-5; 9 bases line up with TRBD1. With V trimmed by 7 bases and J by 7 bases, 8 bases remained unmatched. The CDR3 length is 14 residues. The germline gives CDR1 LNHDA, CDR2 SQIVND (reference sequence).

The chain employs TRBV7-2 and TRBJ2-7, with TRBD1 identical over 9 bases. Germline values: CDR1 SGHTA, CDR2 FQGNSA. CDR3 length: 17 residues. Germline trimming cut 6 bases from V and 5 bases from J; bases unmatched to any gene: 17. The CDR3, as DNA: TGTGCCAGCAGGCTTCGTTTTACCGGGACAGGGTCCAACGAGCAGTACTTC. This codes for CASRLRFTGTGSNEQYF.

The chain recombines TRBV6-1 with TRBJ1-5, with TRBD1 matching over 9 bases. CDR3 size: 17 residues. Germline trimming cut 3 bases from V and 1 base from J; bases unmatched to any gene: 7. The V gene's germline CDR1 is MNHNS and CDR2 SASEGT. This CDR3 is CASSDTGGLRSNQPQHF. CDR3 DNA: TGTGCCAGCAGTGACACAGGGGGCTTGAGAAGCAATCAGCCCCAGCATTTT.

The chain carries TRBV6-5 and TRBJ1-3; D is uncertain. The CDR3 loop spans 15 amino acids. V was cut by 0 bases and J by 1 base, with 7 bases left in between. In germline, CDR1 is MNHEY, CDR2 SVGAGI. CDR3 nucleotide sequence: TGTGCCAGCAGTTACTCGATACAGTCTGGAAACACCATATATTTT. Translation: CASSYSIQSGNTIYF.

V is TRBV7-8 and J is TRBJ1-3; maybe TRBD1 (6 bases). Trimming took off 5 bases at V and 2 bases at J, with 13 bases between the two ends. Germline assignment: CDR1 SGHVS and CDR2 FQNEAQ. CDR3 length: 15 amino acids. The CDR3 loop is CASSRGGAAGNTIYF. CDR3 nucleotides: TGTGCCAGCAGCAGGGGGGGGGCTGCTGGAAACACCATATATTTT.

V usage is TRBV5-6 and J usage is TRBJ1-2; no clear D gene. The CDR3 extends over 12 amino acids. Between the trimmed V and J ends, which lost 3 bases and 6 bases, there was a span of 9 bases. Looked up from germline, CDR1 is SGHDT and CDR2 is YYEEEE. CDR3 loop: CASSYTANGYTF. The CDR3 nucleotides are TGTGCCAGCAGCTACACAGCTAATGGCTACACCTTC.

The chain links TRBV5-1 to TRBJ1-1; D not certain. V lost 4 bases to trimming and J lost 3 bases, with 4 bases between them. CDR3 size: 11 residues. Germline V gives CDR1 SGHRS, CDR2 YFSETQ. This CDR3 is CASSADTEAFF. Here the CDR3 DNA reads TGCGCCAGCAGCGCAGACACTGAAGCTTTCTTT.

This rearrangement joins TRBV19 to TRBJ2-1, with 10 bases identical to TRBD2. J was trimmed by 10 bases and V by 2 bases; bases with no gene match: 8. From germline, CDR1 is LNHDA and CDR2 SQIVND (reference sequence). The CDR3 sequence is 15 residues long. The CDR3 is CASSISSSGRGEQFF. The CDR3 DNA is TGTGCCAGTAGTATAAGCTCTAGCGGGAGAGGGGAGCAGTTCTTC.